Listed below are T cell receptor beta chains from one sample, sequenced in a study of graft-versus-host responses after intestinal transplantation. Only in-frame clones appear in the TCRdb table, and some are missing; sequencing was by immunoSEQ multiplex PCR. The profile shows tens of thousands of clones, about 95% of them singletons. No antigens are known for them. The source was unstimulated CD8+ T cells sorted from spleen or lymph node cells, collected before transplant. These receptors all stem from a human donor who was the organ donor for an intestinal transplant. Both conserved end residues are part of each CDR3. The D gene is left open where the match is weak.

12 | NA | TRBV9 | CASSVDGYEQYF
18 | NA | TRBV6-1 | CASSEVDDEVFFYDTQYF
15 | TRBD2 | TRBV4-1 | CASSQTSGDQETQYF
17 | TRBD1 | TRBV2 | CASFLGQGGIMNTEAFF
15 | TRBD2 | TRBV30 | CAWTSGGAGYNEQFF
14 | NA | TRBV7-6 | CASSLADEGYEQYF
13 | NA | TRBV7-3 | CASSPGGTDTQYF
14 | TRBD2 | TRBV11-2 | CASSGGLAIETQYF
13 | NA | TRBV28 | CASSLYGGTEAFF
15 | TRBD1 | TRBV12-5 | CASGAGTGGYNEQFF
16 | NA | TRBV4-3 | CASSQDWRGLAYEQYF
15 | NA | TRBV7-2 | CASSLWRGPTDTQYF
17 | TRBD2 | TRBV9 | CASSVSRGGGGTGELFF
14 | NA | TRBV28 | CASSLWATDSPLHF
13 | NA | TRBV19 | CASRLTGNTEAFF
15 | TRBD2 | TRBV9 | CASSVGSSGNNEQFF
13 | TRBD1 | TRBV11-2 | CASSDRFSYEQYF